This TCR beta chain was profiled in a study of post-analysis software for immune sequencing data. Study-wide results and caveats: Four or five TRBV segments (TRBV5-6, TRBV5-1 and TRBV20-1 among them) occurred more frequently in patients than in controls.

Unique molecular identifiers featured in each of the TCR beta cDNA libraries. TCRdb re-derived calls from the PCR reads in MiXCR, one entry per CDR3 protein. The sample carries 650,000 to 850,000 distinct CDR3 sequences, roughly 58% recorded once. The CDR3 is made up of 13 amino acids. Per germline, CDR1 DFQATT and CDR2 SNEGSKA (reference sequence). Trimming stripped 4 bases from V and 2 bases from J, with 12 bases between. This clonotype was detected a few times. Its antigen is unidentified. Input material: blood. This clonotype originated in a girl aged 5-17 years with multiple sclerosis. The chain links TRBV20-1 to TRBJ2-7, with D tentatively TRBD2 (5 bases). The CDR3: CSAIGEFAYEQYF. Here the CDR3 DNA reads TGCAGTGCTATCGGGGAGTTTGCCTACGAGCAGTACTTC.